This T cell receptor (beta chain) was observed in a study of radiotherapy plus CTLA-4 blockade in lung cancer. Study background: Patients showed objective responses in 15% to 20% of cases, and disease control was achieved by roughly 30%. Findings and limits, study-wide: Expansion in blood of tumor-derived TCR clones was seen after radiotherapy plus ipilimumab.

V lost 0 bases to trimming and J lost 3 bases; unmatched junction nucleotides: 4. The germline V gene has CDR1 SGHNT and CDR2 YYREEE (reference sequence). This CDR3 region has 16 residues. Patients with chemo-refractory metastatic non-small-cell lung cancer received focal radiation plus CTLA-4 blockade with ipilimumab. Repertoires were generated with immunoSEQ multiplex PCR, while TCRdb's copy carries only in-frame clones and drops some. The table records about 77,000 clones, over 65% of them present only once. About this clone itself: Its cognate antigen is unknown.

The receptor was isolated from a human donor with non-small cell lung cancer whose response to radiotherapy plus ipilimumab could not be evaluated. The rearrangement links TRBV5-4 to TRBJ2-3; 10 bases line up with TRBD1. The specimen comprised peripheral blood, sampled from a patient treated with radiotherapy plus ipilimumab. In DNA form, the CDR3 reads TGTGCCAGCAGCTTGGGACAGGACAGGGGGACAGATACGCAGTATTTT. Translation gives CASSLGQDRGTDTQYF.